This TCR beta chain was sequenced during a study of blood T cell repertoires in COVID-19. Study overall: Nucleic acid was either cDNA or gDNA, and it came from T cells, B-cell-depleted T cells, or PBMCs.

The V and J ends lost 2 bases and 0 bases respectively, with 14 bases between them. This CDR3 contains 16 residues. Germline CDR1 and CDR2: SGHDT and YYEEEE. In the original processing: Reference gene primers were amplified, and this amplification served to estimate nucleated cell counts. Clones were sequenced by immunoSEQ multiplex PCR, and TCRdb holds only the in-frame ones, with some missing. V, J and clone size were drawn from that table, and D and trimming were deduced from the DNA. The sample has some 130,000 clones, less than 90% seen once. This receptor was obtained from a woman aged 25 to 39 who had recovered from COVID-19. The source material was peripheral blood. This sequence joins TRBV5-6 and TRBJ1-1; D is unresolved. CDR3 loop: CASSFALRTVNTEAFF. CDR3 nucleotides: TGTGCCAGCAGCTTTGCTCTTCGAACGGTGAACACTGAAGCTTTCTTT. Using reference TRBV5-6 and TRBJ1-1 for the parts outside the CDR3, the full variable domain is DAGVTQSPTHLIKTRGQQVTLRCSPKSGHDTVSWYQQALGQGPQFIFQYYEEEERQRGNFPDRFSGHQFPNYSSELNVNALLLGDSALYLCASSFALRTVNTEAFFGQGTRLTVV.